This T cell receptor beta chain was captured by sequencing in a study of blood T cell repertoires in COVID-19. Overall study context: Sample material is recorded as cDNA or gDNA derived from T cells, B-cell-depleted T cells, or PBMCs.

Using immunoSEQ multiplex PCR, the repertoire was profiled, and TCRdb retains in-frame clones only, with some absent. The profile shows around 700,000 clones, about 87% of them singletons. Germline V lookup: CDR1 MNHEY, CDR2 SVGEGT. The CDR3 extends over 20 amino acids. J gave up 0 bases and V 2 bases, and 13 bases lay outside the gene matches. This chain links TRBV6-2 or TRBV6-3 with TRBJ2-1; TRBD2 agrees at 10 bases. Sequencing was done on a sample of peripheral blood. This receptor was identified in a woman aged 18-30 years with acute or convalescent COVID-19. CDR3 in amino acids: CASSYPLGTSAKSSYNEQFF. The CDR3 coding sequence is TGTGCCAGCAGTTACCCCCTCGGGACTAGCGCAAAGAGCTCCTACAATGAGCAGTTCTTC.